This T cell receptor beta chain was sequenced for a study of patients and donors after allogeneic stem cell transplantation. TCRdb re-called the RT-PCR reads through MiXCR, storing one row per CDR3 protein. The sample includes over 350,000 distinct CDR3 sequences, 16% of them seen just once. Germline V gene sequence: CDR1 SGHTA, CDR2 FQGTGA. CDR3 size: 15 residues. Trimming removed 5 bases from V and 4 bases from J; junction bases left unmatched: 8. The chain couples TRBV7-3 to TRBJ2-1, with 7 bases fitting TRBD1. The receptor was derived from a human donor who was either an allogeneic HSCT recipient or a stem cell or donor lymphocyte infusion donor (not recorded which). It is not recorded whose cells these are; they may come from a transplant donor. The sequenced sample consisted of blood, either unsorted or a sorted T cell fraction (not recorded which). CDR3 region: CASSNSPGQYNEQFF. CDR3 DNA sequence: TGTGCCAGCAGCAACAGCCCGGGACAGTACAATGAGCAGTTCTTC. The full variable domain, with the rest looked up from reference TRBV7-3 and TRBJ2-1, is GAGVSQTPSNKVTEKGKYVELRCDPISGHTALYWYRQSLGQGPEFLIYFQGTGAADDSGLPNDRFFAVRPEGSVSTLKIQRTERGDSAVYLCASSNSPGQYNEQFFGPGTRLTVL.